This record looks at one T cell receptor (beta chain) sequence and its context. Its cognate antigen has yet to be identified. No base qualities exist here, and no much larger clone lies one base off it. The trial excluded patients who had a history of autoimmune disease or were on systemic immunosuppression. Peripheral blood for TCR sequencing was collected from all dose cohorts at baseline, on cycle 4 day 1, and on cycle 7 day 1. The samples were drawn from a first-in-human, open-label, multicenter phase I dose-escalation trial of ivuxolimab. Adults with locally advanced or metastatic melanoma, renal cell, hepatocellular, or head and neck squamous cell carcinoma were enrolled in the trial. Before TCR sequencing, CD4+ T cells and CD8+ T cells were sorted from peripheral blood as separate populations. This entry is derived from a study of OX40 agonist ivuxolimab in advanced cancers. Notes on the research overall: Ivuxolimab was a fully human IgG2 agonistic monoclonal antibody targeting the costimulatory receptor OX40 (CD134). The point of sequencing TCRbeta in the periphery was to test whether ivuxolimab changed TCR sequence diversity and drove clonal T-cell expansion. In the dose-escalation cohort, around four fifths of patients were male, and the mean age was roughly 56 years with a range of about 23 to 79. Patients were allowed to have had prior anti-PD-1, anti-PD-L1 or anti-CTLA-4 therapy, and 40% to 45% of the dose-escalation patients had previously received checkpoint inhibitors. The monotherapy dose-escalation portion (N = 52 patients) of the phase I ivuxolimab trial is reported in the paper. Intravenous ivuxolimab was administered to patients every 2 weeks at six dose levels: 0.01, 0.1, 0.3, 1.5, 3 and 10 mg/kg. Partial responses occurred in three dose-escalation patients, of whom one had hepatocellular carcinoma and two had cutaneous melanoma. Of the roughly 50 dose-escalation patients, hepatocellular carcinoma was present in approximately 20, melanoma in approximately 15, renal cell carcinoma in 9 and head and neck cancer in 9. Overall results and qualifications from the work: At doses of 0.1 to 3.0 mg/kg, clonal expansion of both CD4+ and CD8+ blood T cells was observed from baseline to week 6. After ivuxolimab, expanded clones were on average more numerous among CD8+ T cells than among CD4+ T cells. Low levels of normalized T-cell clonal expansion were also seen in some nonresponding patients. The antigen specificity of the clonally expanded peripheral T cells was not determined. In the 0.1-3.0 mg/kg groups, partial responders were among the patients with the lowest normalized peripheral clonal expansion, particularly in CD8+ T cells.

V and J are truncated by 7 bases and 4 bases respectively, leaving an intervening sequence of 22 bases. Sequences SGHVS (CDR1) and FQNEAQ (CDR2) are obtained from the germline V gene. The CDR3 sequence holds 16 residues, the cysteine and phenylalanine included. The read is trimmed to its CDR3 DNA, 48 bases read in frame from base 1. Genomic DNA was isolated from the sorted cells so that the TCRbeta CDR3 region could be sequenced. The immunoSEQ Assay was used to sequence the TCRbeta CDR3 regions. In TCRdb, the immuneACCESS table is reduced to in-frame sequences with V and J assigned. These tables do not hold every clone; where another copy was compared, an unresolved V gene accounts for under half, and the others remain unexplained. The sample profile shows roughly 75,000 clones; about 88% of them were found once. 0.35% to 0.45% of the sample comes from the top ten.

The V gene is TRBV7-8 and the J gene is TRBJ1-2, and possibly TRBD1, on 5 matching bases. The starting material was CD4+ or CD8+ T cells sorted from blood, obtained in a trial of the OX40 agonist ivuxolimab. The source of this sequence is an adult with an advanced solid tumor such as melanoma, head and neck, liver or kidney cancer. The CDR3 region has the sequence CASIPNPQGPSYGYTF. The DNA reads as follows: TGTGCCAGCATTCCGAACCCCCAGGGACCCAGCTATGGCTACACCTTC.